This record concerns one T cell receptor (beta chain) sequence. Its antigen remains unknown. The sample belongs to a study of cytomegalovirus exposure and HLA in healthy donors. Study overall: Among roughly 190 million T cells, an earlier analysis found roughly 100 million unique TCR beta sequences. General study points: A later analysis linked a missense DCLRE1C variant to TCR beta V- and J-gene trimming.

Amplification used 60 Vbeta primers and 13 Jbeta primers. This table comes from immunoSEQ multiplex PCR, and its TCRdb copy is limited to in-frame clones, with some not included. The data contain 60,000 or so clones, around 77% of them singletons. CDR3 length: 13 amino acids. CDR1 and CDR2 from the germline V gene are SNHLY and FYNNEI. Trimming took off 6 bases at V and 4 bases at J, with 10 bases between the two ends. The sample comprised PBMCs. This receptor was obtained from a woman between 40 and 50 years old in good health and CMV-seropositive. J is TRBJ2-4 and V is TRBV2; no reliable D call. CDR3 DNA sequence: TGTGCCAGCAGCCAGGAAAGGAAAAACATTCAGTACTTC. Its translation is CASSQERKNIQYF.